The next 23 T cell receptor beta chains were all read from a single sample in a study of cytomegalovirus exposure and HLA in healthy donors. Sequencing used immunoSEQ multiplex PCR; TCRdb keeps in-frame clones, though not all of them. This table holds 150,000 to 200,000 clones, more than 80% found once. Sequenced material: PBMCs. These receptors were taken from a young man in good health and CMV-seropositive.

V and J are TRBV28 and TRBJ2-1; D call uncertain. V lost 7 bases and J lost 9, with 16 bases in between. The CDR3 runs to 13 residues. Germline V CDR1 and CDR2: MDHEN, SYDVKM. In nucleotides, the CDR3 is TGTGCCAGCAATCCTCCTGAAGCCGGTGAGCAGTTCTTC. This gives the protein CASNPPEAGEQFF.

This sequence joins TRBV13 and TRBJ2-5, with D maybe TRBD2 (5 bases). V lost 7 bases, J lost 7 bases, and 10 bases lay in between. From germline, CDR1 is PRHDT and CDR2 FYEKMQ (reference sequence). This CDR3 is built from 11 residues. The CDR3 loop reads CASTESGTQYF. The CDR3 coding sequence is TGTGCCAGCACCGAGAGCGGGACCCAGTACTTC.

The chain recombines TRBV6-4 with TRBJ2-1, with 10 bases lining up with TRBD2. V gave up 2 bases and J gave up 7 bases; unmatched junction bases: 2. Germline-derived CDR1 and CDR2 are MRHNA and SNTAGT. The length of the CDR3 is 14 residues. The CDR3: CASSDGSGGNEQFF. In nucleotides, the CDR3 is TGTGCCAGCAGTGACGGTAGCGGGGGGAATGAGCAGTTCTTC.

J is TRBJ2-7 and V is TRBV18; 8 nucleotides line up with TRBD1. V dropped 4 bases and J dropped 6; count of bases not matched to a gene: 8. Per the germline V gene, CDR1 is KGHSH and CDR2 is LQKENI. The CDR3 is made up of 14 amino acids. CDR3 residues: CASSLATGDPEQYF. The CDR3 region has the DNA TGTGCCAGCTCACTGGCGACAGGGGACCCCGAGCAGTACTTC.

CDR3 DNA: TGTGCCAGCAGCTCACCAACACCGGGTAGAGAGACCCAGTACTTC. This sequence encodes CASSSPTPGRETQYF. V is TRBV7-2 and J is TRBJ2-5; no firm D call. Trimming removed 4 bases at V and 4 bases at J, with 16 bases between. This CDR3 comprises 15 residues. Germline CDR1 and CDR2: SGHTA and FQGNSA. The complete variable domain, with remaining parts taken from reference TRBV7-2 and TRBJ2-5, reads GAGVSQSPSNKVTEKGKDVELRCDPISGHTALYWYRQSLGQGLEFLIYFQGNSAPDKSGLPSDRFSAERTGGSVSTLTIQRTQQEDSAVYLCASSSPTPGRETQYFGPGTRLLVL.

J is TRBJ2-7 and V is TRBV19; 13 bases are shared with TRBD2. Unmatched junction bases numbered 3, after V lost 6 bases and J lost 7 bases. In germline, CDR1 is LNHDA, CDR2 SQIVND (reference sequence). This CDR3 has 13 residues. The CDR3 here is CASSSGLAGEQYF. The DNA for the CDR3 is TGTGCCAGTAGCTCGGGACTAGCGGGGGAGCAGTACTTC.

The chain uses TRBV28 and TRBJ1-2; D remains ambiguous. V was cut by 6 bases and J by 5 bases, with 13 bases left in between. The CDR3 loop spans 13 amino acids. Germline lookup yields CDR1 MDHEN and CDR2 SYDVKM. The DNA of the CDR3 is TGTGCCAGCAGCGAGGGAGCGGTGTATGGCTACACCTTC. This encodes CASSEGAVYGYTF.

The V and J genes are TRBV28 and TRBJ2-3; 13 bases are a match to TRBD2. Germline loops: CDR1 MDHEN, CDR2 SYDVKM. The length of the CDR3 is 16 residues. V was pared by 10 bases and J by 0 bases, with 7 bases of the junction left unmatched. CDR3 coding DNA: TGTGCCACCTCAAGGACTAGCGGGAGAAGCACAGATACGCAGTATTTT. It is translated as CATSRTSGRSTDTQYF.

V is TRBV6-1 and J is TRBJ2-1; TRBD2 aligns across 8 bases. V lost 4 bases, J lost 1 base, and 3 bases stayed unmatched. CDR1 and CDR2 from the germline V gene are MNHNS and SASEGT. The CDR3 has 15 amino acids. CDR3 sequence reads: CASSGSGNSYNEQFF. CDR3 DNA: TGTGCCAGCAGTGGTAGCGGGAATTCCTACAATGAGCAGTTCTTC.

J is TRBJ1-2 and V is TRBV15; tentative D call: TRBD1 (5 bases). Trimming pared 6 bases from V and 7 bases from J, leaving 18 bases between. Germline CDR1 LNHNV, CDR2 YYDKDF (reference sequence). This CDR3 spans 14 amino acids. The CDR3 loop is CATRSDSARFGYTF. CDR3 in DNA: TGTGCCACCAGAAGCGACAGTGCGCGGTTTGGCTACACCTTC.

The V gene is TRBV7-3, the J gene TRBJ2-3, with D possibly matching TRBD2 (6 bases). The length of the CDR3 is 14 residues. Germline CDR1 and CDR2: SGHTA and FQGTGA. The germline V and J ends were trimmed by 3 bases and 2 bases, with 9 bases remaining between them. The CDR3 loop is CASSFSGFTDTQYF. CDR3 bases: TGTGCCAGCAGCTTTAGCGGATTCACAGATACGCAGTATTTT.

The J gene is TRBJ1-2, the V gene TRBV29-1; TRBD1 matches 8 bases. Unmatched junction bases numbered 6, after V lost 6 bases and J lost 3 bases. This CDR3 contains 13 residues. CDR1 and CDR2 from the germline V gene are SQVTM and ANQGSEA. This CDR3 is CSVDDRGDYGYTF. The CDR3 DNA follows: TGCAGCGTCGACGACAGGGGCGACTATGGCTACACCTTC.

The genes are TRBV7-9 and TRBJ1-1, with D unclear. This CDR3 region has 13 residues. The ends were cut back, 3 bases at V and 5 bases at J, with 10 bases in the middle. Germline values: CDR1 SEHNR, CDR2 FQNEAQ (reference sequence). CDR3 protein: CASSFDEDTEAFF. The CDR3 DNA is TGTGCCAGCAGCTTCGATGAGGATACTGAAGCTTTCTTT. Filled out from reference TRBV7-9 and TRBJ1-1, the complete variable domain reads DTGVSQNPRHKITKRGQNVTFRCDPISEHNRLYWYRQTLGQGPEFLTYFQNEAQLEKSRLLSDRFSAERPKGSFSTLEIQRTEQGDSAMYLCASSFDEDTEAFFGQGTRLTVV.

This chain connects TRBV9 to TRBJ2-3; 7 bases fit TRBD1. Germline values: CDR1 SGDLS, CDR2 YYNGEE. The trim removed 0 bases at V and 0 bases at J, leaving 7 bases unmatched. The CDR3 runs 17 residues. The DNA for the CDR3 is TGTGCCAGCAGCGTAGGTCTGACAGGGATGAGCACAGATACGCAGTATTTT. It translates to CASSVGLTGMSTDTQYF.

As concerns this clone: The identical CDR3 is also encoded by other nucleotide sequences in the sample. The rearrangement links TRBV15 to TRBJ2-7, with 8 bases fitting TRBD1. The CDR3 runs to 14 residues. Germline assignment: CDR1 LNHNV and CDR2 YYDKDF (reference sequence). With 0 bases clipped from V and 4 bases from J, the junction kept 2 bases outside the gene matches. In nucleotides, the CDR3 is TGTGCCACCAGCAGAGACAGGGGGCCATACGAGCAGTACTTC. Residues: CATSRDRGPYEQYF.

The CDR3 nucleotides read TGTGCCAGCAGCGAGCTAGCTTCCACCGGGGAGCTGTTTTTT. This translates into CASSELASTGELFF. The chain couples TRBV11-3 to TRBJ2-2, with D possibly matching TRBD2 (5 bases). Trimming shortened V by 5 bases and J by 4 bases, and 11 bases separated the two germline ends. CDR1 and CDR2 from the germline V gene are SGHNT and YENEEA. This CDR3 has 14 amino acids.

The chain joins TRBV5-4 to TRBJ2-6, with D uncertain. The V gene lost 3 bases and the J gene lost 1 base, with 11 bases spanning the gap. There are 16 residues in the CDR3. The germline V gene has CDR1 SGHNT and CDR2 YYREEE (reference sequence). CDR3 DNA: TGTGCCAGCAGCTCAAATAGTATTTCTGGGGCCAACGTCCTGACTTTC. This sequence encodes CASSSNSISGANVLTF.

The chain links TRBV6-5 to TRBJ1-1; 8 nucleotides align to TRBD1. The CDR3 is 14 residues long. Germline V gives CDR1 MNHEY, CDR2 SVGAGI. V lost 6 bases to trimming and J lost 1 base; unmatched junction nucleotides: 4. CDR3 residues: CASRRQGTNTEAFF. The CDR3 nucleotides are TGTGCCAGCAGGCGACAGGGGACGAACACTGAAGCTTTCTTT.

The V gene is TRBV7-9, the J gene TRBJ2-2; 7 positions agree with TRBD1. The CDR3 is 12 residues long. Germline trimming cut 4 bases from V and 7 bases from J; bases unmatched to any gene: 0. Germline V gives CDR1 SEHNR, CDR2 FQNEAQ (reference sequence). DNA for the CDR3: TGTGCCAGCAGCTGGGACAGCGGGGAGCTGTTTTTT. Translating it yields CASSWDSGELFF.

There are a few counts of this clone. This chain joins TRBV7-9 and TRBJ2-1; 7 nucleotides align to TRBD2. CDR3 size: 13 residues. The J segment lost 3 bases and the V segment lost 6 bases, leaving 2 bases of the junction unmatched. The germline CDR1 and CDR2 sequences are SEHNR and FQNEAQ (reference sequence). The CDR3 here is CASRRTSYNEQFF. The CDR3 nucleotides are TGTGCCAGCAGGAGGACTAGCTACAATGAGCAGTTCTTC.

V usage is TRBV7-2 and J usage is TRBJ2-1; 10 nucleotides match TRBD1. V gave up 1 base and J gave up 7 bases; unmatched junction bases: 7. In germline, CDR1 is SGHTA, CDR2 FQGNSA. The CDR3 length is 16 residues. The CDR3: CASSLVDRGVWNEQFF. CDR3 sequence (DNA): TGTGCCAGCAGCTTAGTGGACAGGGGGGTGTGGAATGAGCAGTTCTTC.

The rearrangement links TRBV5-4 to TRBJ2-3; D is unclear. From germline, CDR1 is SGHNT and CDR2 YYREEE (reference sequence). The CDR3 sequence is 14 residues long. The V end was cut by 4 bases, the J end by 3 bases, with 12 bases between. Written as DNA, the CDR3 is TGTGCCAGCAGCCCAAGAGCGAGGACAGATACGCAGTATTTT. Translating gives CASSPRARTDTQYF.

The rearrangement links TRBV6-6 to TRBJ2-7, with TRBD2 as a possible D gene (6 bases). Per germline, CDR1 MNHNY and CDR2 SVGAGI (reference sequence). V was shortened by 2 bases and J by 5 bases, with 13 bases between the two germline ends. The CDR3 extends over 14 amino acids. The CDR3 nucleotides are TGTGCCAGCAGTTACCCCGGTTCTAGCGACGAGCAGTACTTC. This sequence encodes CASSYPGSSDEQYF.